This TCR beta chain was captured by sequencing in a study of blood T cell repertoires in COVID-19. Some clones are missing from TCRdb's copy, which holds only in-frame ones; the method was immunoSEQ multiplex PCR. The table shows approximately 450,000 clones, with 87% occurring only once. The CDR3 has 12 amino acids. V dropped 6 bases and J dropped 5; count of bases not matched to a gene: 3. Germline CDR1 MDHEN, CDR2 SYDVKM. The rearrangement joins TRBV28 to TRBJ2-7; 8 bases are a match to TRBD1. This clonotype was sampled from a woman in her late teens or twenties with acute COVID-19. Sequencing input: PBMCs or T cells enriched from blood (not recorded which). The CDR3 region has the DNA TGTGCCAGCAGGGACAGGGTCGACGAGCAGTACTTC. Protein product: CASRDRVDEQYF.